One T cell receptor (beta chain) is described in this entry. The specificity of this receptor is unknown. Qualities for individual bases were not recorded, and no much larger clone is one base off. This sample was included in a study of long-term antiretroviral therapy in people with HIV (dated by TCRdb to the early 2020s). Concerning the study at large: The earliest samples were collected roughly a decade before the 2015 WHO recommendation for immediate ART, at a time when ART was usually postponed until CD4 counts fell. A retrospective serial study tested whether changes in peripheral blood TRB repertoire composition and diversity were associated with ART initiation and durable HIV suppression. A total of roughly 200 cryopreserved PBMC samples came from 25 to 35 adults with confirmed HIV infection and were collected serially over a mean of roughly 6 years (range 1-12). About 35% of the 30 participants with HIV were female. No cross-contamination during QIAcube processing was seen in test extractions of a monoclonal T-cell line run alongside a few dozen polyclonal samples. The investigation overall reported the following: The samples were dated from the mid-2000s to the late 2010s, and the ART regimens that were used may be less effective than current ART regimens. No data were available on ART adherence, viral resistance or therapy changes, limiting inferences about post-ART repertoire changes. Unsorted PBMC were profiled instead of sorted CD4+ and CD8+ T cells because pre-ART samples had limited cell numbers. Since PBMC availability was limited, sequencing covered only the TCR beta chain, with no alpha chain pairing. Starting ART was linked to a significant rise in TRB diversity, yet even after long-term ART the diversity remained significantly lower than in transplant donor controls. CDR3 length ranges in HIV repertoires were narrower than in controls, and network structure suggested an antigen-experienced repertoire with only a slight naive shift after ART. Expanded TRB clones identified before ART initiation dominated the repertoire across all time points, though the dominance fluctuated and decreased in many PLHIV after ART.

The immunoSEQ hsTCRB v3.0 assay was used at survey level resolution to sequence the TRB variable region. TRB sequencing targeted a depth of roughly 40,000-55,000 T-cell genomes per sample. Pooled TRB libraries were sequenced on an Illumina MiSeq with a v3 150-cycle kit. The paper's data handling went like this. Analysis of repertoires was carried out in R inside a reproducible Nextflow workflow spanning QC, data transformation and analysis. LymphoSeq2, an R package for exploring AIRR-Seq data, was used to implement custom analyses. A few samples yielding fewer than 5000 total TRB sequences were excluded, leaving 150 to 200 analyzed HIV repertoires. Of the 188 retained HIV repertoires, approximately 60 were collected before and around 130 after ART initiation. Repertoires were downsampled to 5000 TRB nucleotide sequences, with summary statistics averaged over 100 downsampling iterations. Only TRB sequences with CDR3 regions of at least seven amino acids were retained for analysis. Two measures captured diversity: a Shannon entropy-derived clonality score and the Gini coefficient. Repertoire networks linked the top 5000 CDR3 amino acid sequences whenever two sequences differed by an edit distance of one. For TRB CDR3 amino acid sequences, GLIPH2 was used to predict antigen specificity groups and MHC restriction. Known CMV, EBV, HIV or tissue antigen associations were flagged by matching CDR3 amino acid sequences against VDJdb and McPAS-TCR. Pre-ART, post-ART and control groups were compared with Wilcoxon signed-rank tests and Holm-Bonferroni correction. TCRdb mirrors the immuneACCESS table, restricted to in-frame sequences. Some clones are absent from its copies; in checked studies, under half trace to an unresolved V gene, and the reason for the others is unknown. V, J and clone size are those of that table, while D and trimming were read from the DNA. The sample table shows about 16,000 clones, and around 85% are seen once. More than 12% of the sample is in the top ten clones.

To be included, a participant needed at least one PBMC sample from before ART initiation plus at least two post-ART samples. Treatment was received in the United States of America by all participants with HIV. Cryopreserved samples of about 1-10 million PBMC were thawed and washed before DNA extraction. At the time of the earliest PBMC sample for each participant with HIV, ages ranged from about 23 to 60 years. Each participant contributed PBMC samples from 1-4 timepoints before ART initiation and 2-8 timepoints after ART initiation, with a median of 7 samples. Serial HIV viral load, CD4+ T-cell count, ART history and demographic data were obtained for every participant. Using a Qiagen kit on a QIAcube, genomic DNA was extracted from unsorted PBMC, with samples processed in batches of 12. The germline V gene encodes CDR1 KGHSH and CDR2 LQKENI. V and J are truncated by 2 bases and 1 base respectively, leaving an intervening sequence of 8 bases. CDR3 length: 14 amino acids, cysteine to phenylalanine. CDR3 DNA is the only sequence kept; it has 42 bases, read in frame from the first base.

The chain couples TRBV18 to TRBJ1-1, with the D gene call left open. This clonotype originated in a man in his thirties or forties with HIV. Material: unsorted PBMCs, obtained about 1.2 years before starting antiretroviral therapy. CDR3 protein: CASSPNRENTEAFF. The DNA sequence is TGTGCCAGCTCACCAAACCGGGAGAACACTGAAGCTTTCTTT. Supplemented by the reference TRBV18 and TRBJ1-1 proteins around the CDR3, the complete variable domain is NAGVMQNPRHLVRRRGQEARLRCSPMKGHSHVYWYRQLPEEGLKFMVYLQKENIIDESGMPKERFSAEFPKEGPSILRIQQVVRGDSAAYFCASSPNRENTEAFFGQGTRLTVV.